The clone carrying this TCR beta chain was detected many times. Its antigen is unknown. This specimen comes from a study of neurological immune-mediated disorders. Study in general: Of the approximately 34 patients who had multiple sclerosis, about 31 had the relapsing-remitting form and 3 had the secondary progressive form. Study results and limitations: Repertoires from 18 of 34 multiple sclerosis patients grouped phylogenetically into a related-CDR3 cluster, suggesting a possible signature.

The cDNA came from 5'RACE with 10-nucleotide random UMIs. TCRdb redid the calling of the 5' RACE reads with MiXCR, one entry per CDR3 protein. The profile shows tens of thousands of distinct CDR3 sequences, under 4.5% of them singletons. The unsorted libraries had their origin in 2 million PBMCs stored at -80 C. CDR1 and CDR2 (germline): SGHTA, FQGNSA. V was shortened by 0 bases and J by 3 bases, with 12 bases between the two germline ends. The CDR3 is 16 residues long. J is TRBJ2-1 and V is TRBV7-2; D possibly corresponds to TRBD1 (5 bases). This receptor was obtained from a woman between 45 and 65 years old with multiple sclerosis. The sequencing input was PBMCs. The CDR3 region has the DNA TGTGCCAGCAGCTTAGCGTCGGCAGGGCGCTACAATGAGCAGTTCTTC. It specifies CASSLASAGRYNEQFF.